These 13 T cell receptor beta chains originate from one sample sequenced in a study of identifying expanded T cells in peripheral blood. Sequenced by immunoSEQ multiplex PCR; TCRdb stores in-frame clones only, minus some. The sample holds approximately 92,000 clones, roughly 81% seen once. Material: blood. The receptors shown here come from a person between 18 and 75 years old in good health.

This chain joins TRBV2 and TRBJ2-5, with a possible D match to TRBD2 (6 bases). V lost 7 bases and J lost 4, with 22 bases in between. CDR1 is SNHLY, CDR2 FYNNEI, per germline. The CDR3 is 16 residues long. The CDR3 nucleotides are TGTGCCAGCACCAACCCGCGGGGTGGGGTTCTAGAGACCCAGTACTTC. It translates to CASTNPRGGVLETQYF.

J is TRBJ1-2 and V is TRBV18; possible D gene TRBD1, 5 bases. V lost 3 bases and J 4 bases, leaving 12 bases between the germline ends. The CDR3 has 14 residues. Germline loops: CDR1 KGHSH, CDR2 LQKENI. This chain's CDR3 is CASSPGGNLYGYTF. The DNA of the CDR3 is TGTGCCAGCTCACCTGGGGGAAACCTCTATGGCTACACCTTC.

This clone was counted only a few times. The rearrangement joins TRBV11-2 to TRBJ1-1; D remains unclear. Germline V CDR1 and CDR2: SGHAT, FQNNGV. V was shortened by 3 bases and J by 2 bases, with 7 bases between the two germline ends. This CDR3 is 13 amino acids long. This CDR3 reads CASSFSLNTEAFF. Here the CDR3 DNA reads TGTGCCAGCAGCTTCAGTTTAAACACTGAAGCTTTCTTT.

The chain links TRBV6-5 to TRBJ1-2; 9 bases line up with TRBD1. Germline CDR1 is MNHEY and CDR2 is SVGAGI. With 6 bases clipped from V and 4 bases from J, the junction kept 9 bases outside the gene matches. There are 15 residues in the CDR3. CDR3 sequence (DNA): TGTGCCAGCAGCAAGGGGACAGGGAAAAGCTATGGCTACACCTTC. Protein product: CASSKGTGKSYGYTF.

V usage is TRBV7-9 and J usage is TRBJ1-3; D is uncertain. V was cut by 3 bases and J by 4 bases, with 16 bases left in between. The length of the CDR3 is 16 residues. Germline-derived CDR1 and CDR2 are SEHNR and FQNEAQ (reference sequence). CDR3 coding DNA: TGTGCCAGCAGCTTCGTCCGAAGGGCCCGAGGAAACACCATATATTTT. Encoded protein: CASSFVRRARGNTIYF.

The CDR3 sequence: CASSVREALGNEKLFF. The DNA for the CDR3 is TGTGCCAGCAGCGTTAGGGAGGCGTTGGGCAATGAAAAACTGTTTTTT. The rearrangement joins TRBV7-9 to TRBJ1-4; D uncertain. The ends were cut back, 5 bases at V and 5 bases at J, with 18 bases in the middle. CDR3 length equals 16 residues. Germline lookup yields CDR1 SEHNR and CDR2 FQNEAQ (reference sequence).

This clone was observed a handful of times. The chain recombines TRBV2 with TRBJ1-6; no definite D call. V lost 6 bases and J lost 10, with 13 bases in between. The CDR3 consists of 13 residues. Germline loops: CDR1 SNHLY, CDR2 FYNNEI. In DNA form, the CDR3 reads TGTGCCAGCAGGCTGGAGCCCCAGTCACCCCTCCACTTT. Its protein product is CASRLEPQSPLHF. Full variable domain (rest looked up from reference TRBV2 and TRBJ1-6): EPEVTQTPSHQVTQMGQEVILRCVPISNHLYFYWYRQILGQKVEFLVSFYNNEISEKSEIFDDQFSVERPDGSNFTLKIRSTKLEDSAMYFCASRLEPQSPLHFGNGTRLTVT.

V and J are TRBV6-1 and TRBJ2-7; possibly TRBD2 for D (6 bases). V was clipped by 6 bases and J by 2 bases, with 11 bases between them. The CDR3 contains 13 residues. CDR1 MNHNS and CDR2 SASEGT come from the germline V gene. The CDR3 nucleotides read TGTGCCAGCAGAGAGGGAGGTCCCTACGAGCAGTACTTC. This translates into CASREGGPYEQYF.

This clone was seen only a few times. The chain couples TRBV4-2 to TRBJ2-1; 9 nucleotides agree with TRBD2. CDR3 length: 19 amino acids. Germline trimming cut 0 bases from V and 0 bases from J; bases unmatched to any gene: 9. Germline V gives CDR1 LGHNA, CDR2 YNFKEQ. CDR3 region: CASSQERGLATSSYNEQFF. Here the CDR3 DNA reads TGTGCCAGCAGCCAAGAGAGGGGACTAGCTACGAGCTCCTACAATGAGCAGTTCTTC.

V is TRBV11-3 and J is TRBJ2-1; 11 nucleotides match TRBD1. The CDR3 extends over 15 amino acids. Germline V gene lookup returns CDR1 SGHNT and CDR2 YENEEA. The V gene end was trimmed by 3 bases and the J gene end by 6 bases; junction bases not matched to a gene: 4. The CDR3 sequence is CASSFSGTGGNEQFF. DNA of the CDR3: TGTGCCAGCAGCTTTTCCGGGACAGGGGGCAATGAGCAGTTCTTC.

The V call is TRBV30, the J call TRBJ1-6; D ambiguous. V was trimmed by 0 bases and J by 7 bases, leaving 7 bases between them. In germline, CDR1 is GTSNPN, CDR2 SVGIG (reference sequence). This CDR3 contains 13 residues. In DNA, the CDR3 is TGTGCCTGGAGTGTACCTGGGAATTCACCCCTCCACTTT. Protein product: CAWSVPGNSPLHF.

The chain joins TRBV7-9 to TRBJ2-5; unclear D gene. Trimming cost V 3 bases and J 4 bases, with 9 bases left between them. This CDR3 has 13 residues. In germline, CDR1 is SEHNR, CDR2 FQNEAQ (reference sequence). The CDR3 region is CASSFKALETQYF. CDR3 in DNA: TGTGCCAGCAGCTTCAAAGCTTTAGAGACCCAGTACTTC. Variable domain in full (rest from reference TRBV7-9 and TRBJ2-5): DTGVSQNPRHKITKRGQNVTFRCDPISEHNRLYWYRQTLGQGPEFLTYFQNEAQLEKSRLLSDRFSAERPKGSFSTLEIQRTEQGDSAMYLCASSFKALETQYFGPGTRLLVL.

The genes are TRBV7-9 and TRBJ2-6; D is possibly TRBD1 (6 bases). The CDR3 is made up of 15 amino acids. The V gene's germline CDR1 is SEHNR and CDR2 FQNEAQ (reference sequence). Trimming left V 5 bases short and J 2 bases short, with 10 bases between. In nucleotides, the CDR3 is TGTGCCAGCAGCCTACAGGGACCTGGGGCCAACGTCCTGACTTTC. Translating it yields CASSLQGPGANVLTF.